Listed below are T cell receptor beta chains from one sample, sequenced in a study of neoadjuvant anti-PD-1 for oral cavity cancer. TCRdb keeps only in-frame clones here, not all; method: immunoSEQ multiplex PCR. Of some 22,000 clones in the sample, approximately 27% were seen once. Source: tumor tissue, taken after nivolumab (anti-PD-1) treatment. Receptor source: a person aged 35-79 years with oral cavity squamous cell carcinoma. CDR3s include the opening cysteine and the closing phenylalanine or tryptophan. A D gene is named only where the DNA matches it firmly. For some rows the clone size is stated as once, few or many, or as a class when expanded; others skip it.

V gene,clone size,J gene,D gene,CDR3 protein,CDR3 DNA
TRBV28,few,TRBJ1-2,.,CASRTQGGGYTF,TGTGCCAGCAGAACGCAGGGTGGAGGCTACACCTTC
TRBV19,few,TRBJ2-7,.,CASSQHQGGEQYF,TGTGCCAGTAGTCAACATCAGGGGGGGGAGCAGTACTTC
TRBV5-1,.,TRBJ1-6,TRBD1,CASSLDGTASPLHF,TGCGCCAGCAGCTTGGACGGGACAGCCTCACCCCTCCACTTT
TRBV30,many,TRBJ2-3,TRBD1,CAWRGTGFTDTQYF,TGTGCCTGGAGGGGGACAGGGTTCACAGATACGCAGTATTTT
TRBV4-1,.,TRBJ2-1,.,CASSQPSMVPYNEQFF,TGCGCCAGCAGCCAACCTAGCATGGTCCCCTACAATGAGCAGTTCTTC
TRBV5-4,.,TRBJ1-4,.,CASSYDREKLFF,TGTGCCAGCAGTTATGACAGGGAAAAACTGTTTTTT
TRBV11-2,.,TRBJ1-1,.,CASGRGGLSTEAFF,TGTGCCAGCGGTCGGGGGGGGTTGAGCACTGAAGCTTTCTTT
TRBV29-1,few,TRBJ2-7,.,CSVKGPGVYEQYF,TGCAGCGTCAAGGGTCCGGGAGTCTACGAGCAGTACTTC
TRBV27,many,TRBJ2-7,TRBD1,CASSPGTGAGEQYF,TGTGCCAGCAGTCCAGGGACAGGGGCGGGCGAGCAGTACTTC
TRBV27,few,TRBJ1-1,TRBD1,CASSLDRVMNTEAFF,TGTGCCAGCAGTTTAGACAGGGTCATGAACACTGAAGCTTTCTTT
TRBV4-2,once,TRBJ2-3,TRBD1,CASSPTTGQSTDTQYF,TGTGCCAGCAGCCCGACGACAGGGCAAAGCACAGATACGCAGTATTTT
TRBV6-6,many,TRBJ2-7,.,CASSLAGILTSEQYF,TGTGCCAGCAGTTTGGCGGGGATACTTACGTCCGAGCAGTACTTC
TRBV29-1,once,TRBJ2-7,.,CSVEERAYEQYF,TGCAGCGTTGAGGAGAGGGCCTACGAGCAGTACTTC
TRBV2,.,TRBJ2-5,.,CASSEGVVSQETQYF,TGTGCCAGCAGTGAAGGGGTTGTCTCCCAAGAGACCCAGTACTTC
TRBV19,few,TRBJ1-1,.,CASSTGTFTEAFF,TGTGCCAGTAGTACCGGGACTTTCACTGAAGCTTTCTTT
TRBV19,.,TRBJ1-4,.,CASSMGLRGGEKLFF,TGTGCCAGTAGTATGGGCCTCCGAGGGGGTGAAAAACTGTTTTTT
TRBV13,.,TRBJ2-7,TRBD1,CASSLGTGSGSEQYF,TGTGCCAGCAGCTTAGGGACAGGGAGCGGTTCTGAGCAGTACTTC
TRBV7-9,few,TRBJ2-7,.,CASIRSGDNEQYF,TGTGCCAGCATCCGCTCGGGGGACAACGAGCAGTACTTC
TRBV9,few,TRBJ2-1,TRBD2,CASSVATSGGPYYEQFF,TGTGCCAGCAGCGTAGCTACTAGCGGGGGACCTTACTATGAGCAGTTCTTC
TRBV7-9,.,TRBJ1-2,.,CASSPEVPGDGYTF,TGTGCCAGCAGCCCTGAAGTCCCGGGGGATGGCTACACCTTC
TRBV19,.,TRBJ2-2,.,CASRAGEITGELFF,TGTGCCAGTAGGGCAGGGGAGATCACCGGGGAGCTGTTTTTT
TRBV19,many,TRBJ1-4,TRBD1,CASSVTGTGAEKLFF,TGTGCCAGTAGTGTAACCGGGACAGGGGCAGAAAAACTGTTTTTT
TRBV18,many,TRBJ1-1,TRBD1,CASSPGQGATEAFF,TGTGCCAGCTCACCGGGACAGGGGGCGACTGAAGCTTTCTTT
TRBV19,.,TRBJ1-4,TRBD1,CASTRPGQGREKLFF,TGTGCCAGTACCCGACCGGGACAGGGGAGGGAAAAACTGTTTTTT
TRBV4-1,.,TRBJ2-3,.,CASSQESVRSTDTQYF,TGCGCCAGCAGCCAAGAGAGTGTGCGAAGCACAGATACGCAGTATTTT
TRBV27,few,TRBJ2-6,.,CASSILRGSGANVLTF,TGTGCCAGCAGCATTCTAAGGGGCTCTGGGGCCAACGTCCTGACTTTC
TRBV14,few,TRBJ2-3,TRBD2,CASSLLLAGRGGNTQYF,TGTGCCAGCAGCCTCTTACTCGCGGGTCGCGGGGGAAATACGCAGTATTTT
TRBV7-8,.,TRBJ1-3,.,CASRKTKSSGNTKYF,TGTGCCAGCAGAAAAACAAAGAGCTCTGGAAACACCAAATATTTT
TRBV5-6,few,TRBJ2-3,.,CASSLAVAPAGTDTQYF,TGTGCCAGCAGCTTGGCCGTGGCCCCGGCGGGTACAGATACGCAGTATTTT
TRBV2,.,TRBJ2-5,TRBD1,CASSGQGEIGETQYF,TGTGCCAGCAGCGGACAGGGGGAAATAGGAGAGACCCAGTACTTC
TRBV4-2,.,TRBJ1-2,.,CASSQAAGVSNYGYTF,TGTGCCAGCAGCCAAGCGGCAGGGGTTTCGAACTATGGCTACACCTTC
TRBV21-1,.,TRBJ2-7,.,CASSKEGWTSGEYEQYF,TGTGCCAGCAGCAAAGAGGGCTGGACTAGCGGCGAATACGAGCAGTACTTC
TRBV6-4,few,TRBJ2-6,.,CASSIGEHGANVLTF,TGTGCCAGCAGTATCGGGGAACATGGGGCCAACGTCCTGACTTTC
TRBV7-3,.,TRBJ2-7,.,CASSLGSWVREQYF,TGTGCCAGCAGCTTAGGATCGTGGGTCCGCGAGCAGTACTTC
TRBV6-5,.,TRBJ2-1,.,CASSKWLISYNEQFF,TGTGCCAGCAGTAAATGGCTGATATCCTACAATGAGCAGTTCTTC
TRBV10-3,few,TRBJ1-1,TRBD1,CAIQQGMNTEAFF,TGTGCCATCCAACAGGGGATGAACACTGAAGCTTTCTTT
TRBV29-1,few,TRBJ2-7,.,CSVGESGRAEQYF,TGCAGCGTTGGAGAGAGCGGGCGGGCCGAGCAGTACTTC
TRBV30,many,TRBJ1-2,.,CAWDRRKGGYTF,TGTGCCTGGGACAGGAGAAAGGGTGGCTACACCTTC
TRBV6-5,few,TRBJ2-1,.,CASSRALRSYNEQFF,TGTGCCAGCAGTCGCGCCCTCCGCTCCTACAATGAGCAGTTCTTC
TRBV19,few,TRBJ2-5,.,CASSGFLSPAETQYF,TGTGCCAGTAGTGGTTTTTTAAGTCCGGCAGAGACCCAGTACTTC
TRBV28,.,TRBJ2-7,.,CASNPGKGPMGEQYF,TGTGCCAGCAACCCGGGCAAGGGCCCCATGGGCGAGCAGTACTTC
TRBV12-5,few,TRBJ2-1,.,CAVSRAINEQFF,TGTGCTGTCAGCCGGGCCATCAATGAGCAGTTCTTC
TRBV5-8,.,TRBJ2-7,.,CASSLPLGGSYEQYF,TGTGCCAGCAGCTTGCCCTTAGGGGGCTCCTACGAGCAGTACTTC
TRBV27,.,TRBJ1-5,TRBD1,CASSLFWDRGLQPQHF,TGTGCCAGCAGTTTATTCTGGGACAGGGGGCTTCAGCCCCAGCATTTT